These 10 T cell receptor beta chains came from one sample sequenced in a study of T-cell reconstitution after alpha-beta-depleted transplantation in children. Preparation of the TCRbeta library used unique molecular identifiers. Via MiXCR, TCRdb re-called the PCR reads, giving one row per CDR3 protein. The sample records 450,000 to 600,000 distinct CDR3 sequences, 10% to 15% being singletons. This material consisted of PBMCs, mostly from graft donor cells, taken 360 days after TCRalphabeta/CD19-depleted stem cell transplant. These TCRs come from a male patient younger than 18 who had a stem cell transplant for acute myeloid leukemia, so the T cells may come from the graft donor.

This clonotype was found a few times. This rearrangement joins TRBV12-3 or TRBV12-4 to TRBJ2-1; TRBD2 matches 7 bases. This CDR3 has 17 residues. V trimming: 5 bases; J trimming: 0 bases; junction bases outside the gene matches: 10. This CDR3 reads CASSPRSGLSSYNEQFF. The DNA of the CDR3 is TGTGCCAGCAGTCCCCGTTCGGGACTAAGCTCCTACAATGAGCAGTTCTTC.

The chain joins TRBV18 to TRBJ1-4; 9 nucleotides match TRBD1. The CDR3 covers 15 residues. CDR1 and CDR2 from the germline V gene are KGHSH and LQKENI. With 3 bases clipped from V and 5 bases from J, the junction kept 4 bases outside the gene matches. Here the CDR3 reads CASSPRTGVNEKLFF. The CDR3 region has the DNA TGTGCCAGCTCACCGAGGACAGGGGTCAATGAAAAACTGTTTTTT. Filled out from reference TRBV18 and TRBJ1-4, the complete variable domain reads NAGVMQNPRHLVRRRGQEARLRCSPMKGHSHVYWYRQLPEEGLKFMVYLQKENIIDESGMPKERFSAEFPKEGPSILRIQQVVRGDSAAYFCASSPRTGVNEKLFFGSGTQLSVL.

Worth noting for this clonotype: This sequence may be a read error, since a much larger clone differs from it by one base. This chain joins TRBV20-1 and TRBJ1-4; D may be TRBD1 (5 bases). From germline, CDR1 is DFQATT and CDR2 SNEGSKA (reference sequence). This CDR3 has 12 amino acids. The CDR3 protein is CSASQGNVKLFF. The CDR3 DNA follows: TGCAGTGCTAGTCAGGGAAATGTAAAACTGTTTTTT.

This chain links TRBV7-6 with TRBJ1-5; the D gene is possibly TRBD1 (6 bases). Germline V gene lookup returns CDR1 SGHVS and CDR2 FNYEAQ. V was clipped by 1 base and J by 0 bases, with 10 bases between them. The CDR3 is 16 residues long. CDR3 in DNA: TGTGCCAGCAGCTTAGGGACAGATTATAGCAATCAGCCCCAGCATTTT. Its translation is CASSLGTDYSNQPQHF.

The chain carries TRBV9 and TRBJ2-7; either TRBD1 or TRBD2 may supply D (5 bases each). In germline, CDR1 is SGDLS, CDR2 YYNGEE. Trimming cost V 0 bases and J 6 bases, with 10 bases left between them. The CDR3 has 13 amino acids. CDR3 in amino acids: CASSVGGTGEQYF. CDR3 DNA sequence: TGTGCCAGCAGCGTAGGGGGGACGGGCGAGCAGTACTTC.

The chain employs TRBV24-1 and TRBJ2-1, with TRBD2 matching 8 bases. The trim removed 5 bases at V and 3 bases at J, leaving 5 bases unmatched. Germline V gene lookup returns CDR1 KGHDR and CDR2 SFDVKD. The CDR3 is made up of 15 amino acids. CDR3 residues: CATSGGTRDYNEQFF. CDR3 sequence (DNA): TGTGCCACCAGTGGGGGGACTAGGGACTACAATGAGCAGTTCTTC.

The V gene is TRBV19, the J gene TRBJ2-1; 9 bases align to TRBD1. The length of the CDR3 is 16 residues. V shed 5 bases and J 1 base; nucleotides not matched to a gene: 6. Germline V gives CDR1 LNHDA, CDR2 SQIVND (reference sequence). CDR3 sequence reads: CASSGSGTGSYNEQFF. DNA of the CDR3: TGTGCCAGTAGTGGGTCGGGGACAGGGTCCTACAATGAGCAGTTCTTC. The full variable domain, with the rest looked up from reference TRBV19 and TRBJ2-1, is DGGITQSPKYLFRKEGQNVTLSCEQNLNHDAMYWYRQDPGQGLRLIYYSQIVNDFQKGDIAEGYSVSREKKESFPLTVTSAQKNPTAFYLCASSGSGTGSYNEQFFGPGTRLTVL.

V and J are TRBV24-1 and TRBJ2-3; tentatively, D is TRBD2 (7 bases). Germline CDR1 KGHDR, CDR2 SFDVKD. The CDR3 extends over 16 amino acids. Trimming removed 7 bases from V and 2 bases from J, with 18 bases in between. CDR3: CATSSMRGGHTDTQYF. In DNA, the CDR3 is TGTGCCACCAGCTCTATGAGGGGGGGGCACACAGATACGCAGTATTTT.

A few counts support this clonotype. The chain has TRBV27 and TRBJ2-3; 11 bases align to TRBD2. This CDR3 is built from 18 residues. V shed 5 bases and J 0 bases; nucleotides not matched to a gene: 10. From germline, CDR1 is MNHEY and CDR2 SMNVEV (reference sequence). CDR3 sequence reads: CASSPLPGLAVSTDTQYF. The CDR3 DNA follows: TGTGCCAGCAGTCCCCTACCGGGACTAGCGGTTAGCACAGATACGCAGTATTTT.

The chain combines TRBV29-1 with TRBJ2-7; the match to TRBD2 covers 13 bases. The J segment lost 2 bases and the V segment lost 1 base, leaving 5 bases of the junction unmatched. The CDR3 loop spans 16 amino acids. Germline V lookup: CDR1 SQVTM, CDR2 ANQGSEA. The CDR3 loop reads CSVEGSGLAGAYEQYF. DNA for the CDR3: TGCAGCGTTGAAGGAAGTGGACTAGCGGGGGCCTACGAGCAGTACTTC.